These T cell receptor beta chains were read from a single sample in a study of CD8 T cells in Susac syndrome. TCRdb reprocessed the immunoSEQ multiplex PCR reads via MiXCR and lists one record per CDR3 protein. Altogether around 200,000 distinct CDR3 sequences are present, approximately 94% being singletons, with the ten largest covering 0.075% to 0.1%. The sample comprised CD4+ T cells from PBMCs. The receptor source for this set is a human donor with Susac syndrome. The CDR3 runs from the conserved cysteine through the conserved F or W. The order of the fields is J gene, V gene, D gene, CDR3 length, CDR3 protein, CDR3 DNA. A D gene is named only where the DNA matches it firmly.

J: TRBJ1-1; V: TRBV18; D: NA; length: 13; CDR3: CASSPTLNAEAFF; DNA: TGTGCCAGCTCACCAACATTGAACGCTGAAGCTTTCTTT
J: TRBJ2-7; V: TRBV18; D: TRBD1; length: 14; CDR3: CASSPTGTGPEQYF; DNA: TGTGCCAGCTCACCAACCGGGACAGGGCCCGAGCAGTACTTC
J: TRBJ1-5; V: TRBV15; D: NA; length: 18; CDR3: CATSRVSISGGGNQPQHF; DNA: TGTGCCACCAGCAGAGTTAGTATTTCGGGGGGAGGCAATCAGCCCCAGCATTTT
J: TRBJ2-3; V: TRBV10-3; D: NA; length: 11; CDR3: CAISDLDTQYF; DNA: TGTGCCATCAGTGATTTGGATACGCAGTATTTT
J: TRBJ2-3; V: TRBV9; D: NA; length: 15; CDR3: CASSVDGGRVDTQYF; DNA: TGTGCCAGCAGCGTAGATGGGGGGCGCGTAGATACGCAGTATTTT
J: TRBJ2-1; V: TRBV6-2/TRBV6-3; D: TRBD1; length: 16; CDR3: CASSYSRDRVYNEQFF; DNA: TGTGCCAGCAGTTACTCCCGGGACAGGGTATACAATGAGCAGTTCTTC
J: TRBJ1-5; V: TRBV18; D: NA; length: 13; CDR3: CASSLGEGKAQHF; DNA: TGTGCCAGCTCACTAGGGGAGGGCAAGGCCCAGCATTTT
J: TRBJ2-1; V: TRBV20-1; D: TRBD2; length: 13; CDR3: CSAWTSVHPEQFF; DNA: TGCAGTGCGTGGACTAGCGTCCATCCTGAGCAGTTCTTC
J: TRBJ1-1; V: TRBV3-1; D: NA; length: 13; CDR3: CASSQPRSTEAFF; DNA: TGTGCCAGCAGCCAGCCCCGGTCCACTGAAGCTTTCTTT
J: TRBJ1-6; V: TRBV18; D: NA; length: 14; CDR3: CASSPPHHSSPLHF; DNA: TGTGCCAGCTCACCACCGCACCATAGTTCACCCCTCCACTTT